This TCR beta chain came from a study of blood T cells in healthy people across ages. The study's findings and limits: Correlation between TCR beta diversity and naive T cell percentage was strong.

Germline V lookup: CDR1 MNHEY, CDR2 SVGAGI. The CDR3 sequence is 13 residues long. Trimming stripped 6 bases from V and 1 base from J, with 7 bases between. At least ten counts were recorded for this clonotype. The antigen is undetermined. Sample-barcoded 5' priming and a J-beta primer mix drove a second PCR of about 6 to 12 cycles. In TCRdb, the 5' RACE reads were re-called with MiXCR into one record per CDR3 protein. The sample has 600,000 to 1,000,000 distinct CDR3 sequences, 55% to 75% seen once. The receptor's source is a man aged 25 to 40 in good health. The sequenced material came from blood. The V and J genes are TRBV6-5 and TRBJ2-1; D may be TRBD1 (5 bases). The CDR3 coding sequence is TGTGCCAGCAGGACAGATTCCTACAATGAGCAGTTCTTC. This gives the protein CASRTDSYNEQFF.